The following is a T cell receptor beta chain sequence with its context. The junction differs from germline at one of its ends, possibly a read error. The data derive from a study of regulatory T cells in long-lasting Graves disease. Time point defined: persistent/refractory GD, antithyroid drugs over 5 years with positive TRAb. PBMCs provided the RNA from which the TCR library was made. The CDR3 is made up of 15 amino acids. According to the study, TCR beta libraries were built with iRepertoire HTBI primers and CDR3-region Arm-PCR. Each CDR3 protein is one row after TCRdb ran MiXCR on the multiplex PCR reads. Among 650,000 to 850,000 distinct CDR3 sequences, 25% to 35% were seen once, and the ten largest hold 40% to 50%.

This specimen was peripheral blood mononuclear cells (PBMCs), taken when the disease was refractory, from a patient treated with antithyroid drugs. J is TRBJ1-5 and V is TRBV12-3 or TRBV12-4; D remains ambiguous. This clonotype was obtained from a female donor with Graves disease. The DNA of the CDR3 is TGTGCCAGCAGTTTGAGAGGGTCAGGCAATCGGCCCCAGCATTTT. This encodes CASSLRGSGNRPQHF.